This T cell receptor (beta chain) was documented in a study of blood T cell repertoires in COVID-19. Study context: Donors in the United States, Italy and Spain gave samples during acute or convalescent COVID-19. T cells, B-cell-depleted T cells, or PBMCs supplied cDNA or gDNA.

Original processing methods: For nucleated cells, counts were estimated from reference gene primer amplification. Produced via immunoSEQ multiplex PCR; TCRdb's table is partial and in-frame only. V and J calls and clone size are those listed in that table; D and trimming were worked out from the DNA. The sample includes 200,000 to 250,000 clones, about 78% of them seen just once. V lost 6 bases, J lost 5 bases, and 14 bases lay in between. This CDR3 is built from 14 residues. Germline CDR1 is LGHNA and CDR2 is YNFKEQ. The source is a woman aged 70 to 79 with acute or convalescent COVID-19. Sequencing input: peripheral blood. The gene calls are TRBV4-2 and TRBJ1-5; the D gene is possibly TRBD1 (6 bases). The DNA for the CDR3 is TGTGCCAGCAGTGGGCTACAGGGCGATCAGCCCCAGCATTTT. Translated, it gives CASSGLQGDQPQHF.